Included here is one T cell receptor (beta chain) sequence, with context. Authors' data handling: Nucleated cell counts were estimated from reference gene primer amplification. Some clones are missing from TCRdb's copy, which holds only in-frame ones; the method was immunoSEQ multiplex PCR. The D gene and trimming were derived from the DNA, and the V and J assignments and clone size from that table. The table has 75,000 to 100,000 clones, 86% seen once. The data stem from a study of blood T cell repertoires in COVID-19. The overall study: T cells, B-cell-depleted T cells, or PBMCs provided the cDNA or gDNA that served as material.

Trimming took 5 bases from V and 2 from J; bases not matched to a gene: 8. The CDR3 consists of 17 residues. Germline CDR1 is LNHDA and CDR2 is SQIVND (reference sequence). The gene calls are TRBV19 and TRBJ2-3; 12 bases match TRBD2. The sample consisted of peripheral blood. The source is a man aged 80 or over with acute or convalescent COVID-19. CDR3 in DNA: TGTGCCAGTAGTCAATTCTGGACTAGCGGGAACACAGATACGCAGTATTTT. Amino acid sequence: CASSQFWTSGNTDTQYF. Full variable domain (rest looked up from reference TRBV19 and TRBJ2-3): DGGITQSPKYLFRKEGQNVTLSCEQNLNHDAMYWYRQDPGQGLRLIYYSQIVNDFQKGDIAEGYSVSREKKESFPLTVTSAQKNPTAFYLCASSQFWTSGNTDTQYFGPGTRLTVL.